These 10 T cell receptor beta chains originate from one sample sequenced in a study of graft-versus-host responses after intestinal transplantation. Their target antigens are unknown. The table came from immunoSEQ multiplex PCR; TCRdb's copy has only in-frame clones and leaves some out. This sample has some 87,000 clones; roughly 90% occur once, and the top ten carry more than 0.3%. The material sequenced was unstimulated CD4+ T cells sorted from spleen or lymph node cells, taken before intestinal transplant. The origin of the receptors is a human donor who received an intestinal transplant.

The chain carries TRBV4-1 and TRBJ1-1; 10 positions agree with TRBD1. Looked up from germline, CDR1 is MGHRA and CDR2 is YSYEKL. There are 17 residues in the CDR3. V was pared by 2 bases and J by 3 bases, with 9 bases of the junction left unmatched. The chain's CDR3 is CASSQWSAGTGDTEAFF. The CDR3 DNA is TGCGCCAGCAGCCAATGGTCCGCCGGGACAGGGGACACTGAAGCTTTCTTT.

V usage is TRBV6-5 and J usage is TRBJ2-5; D is uncertain. Germline V gene data show CDR1 as MNHEY and CDR2 as SVGAGI. This CDR3 has 16 residues. The V end lost 0 bases, the J end lost 4 bases, and 15 bases lay between the germline ends. CDR3 loop: CASSYSASGFVETQYF. The CDR3 DNA reads as TGTGCCAGCAGTTACTCGGCCTCAGGTTTCGTAGAGACCCAGTACTTC.

This chain connects TRBV6-5 to TRBJ2-5; 8 positions agree with TRBD2. Trimming removed 1 base from V and 3 bases from J; junction bases left unmatched: 4. The CDR3 is made up of 15 amino acids. CDR1 and CDR2 from the germline V gene are MNHEY and SVGAGI. The CDR3 here is CASSYFGGVEETQYF. In nucleotides, the CDR3 is TGTGCCAGCAGTTACTTCGGGGGGGTGGAAGAGACCCAGTACTTC.

The chain couples TRBV19 to TRBJ2-1, with 10 bases aligning to TRBD2. J was trimmed by 1 base and V by 0 bases; bases with no gene match: 12. Germline assignment: CDR1 LNHDA and CDR2 SQIVND (reference sequence). The length of the CDR3 is 20 residues. Here the CDR3 reads CASSIDLPGVAGGSYNEQFF. DNA of the CDR3: TGTGCCAGTAGTATAGACCTTCCTGGGGTAGCGGGAGGATCCTACAATGAGCAGTTCTTC. Based on the CDR3 plus reference TRBV19 and TRBJ2-1, the full variable domain is DGGITQSPKYLFRKEGQNVTLSCEQNLNHDAMYWYRQDPGQGLRLIYYSQIVNDFQKGDIAEGYSVSREKKESFPLTVTSAQKNPTAFYLCASSIDLPGVAGGSYNEQFFGPGTRLTVL.

The chain carries TRBV29-1 and TRBJ2-5, with TRBD2 matching 7 bases. Matching the DNA end better, TRBJ2-7 makes the J call doubtful. This CDR3 spans 12 amino acids. Per germline, CDR1 SQVTM and CDR2 ANQGSEA. The CDR3 DNA follows: TGCAGCGTTGGGCCGACTAGCTTCGAGCAGTACTTC. Amino acid sequence: CSVGPTSFEQYF.

The chain couples TRBV6-5 to TRBJ2-1; 9 bases align to TRBD2. The CDR3 extends over 14 amino acids. The germline V gene has CDR1 MNHEY and CDR2 SVGAGI. With 7 bases clipped from V and 3 bases from J, the junction kept 4 bases outside the gene matches. CDR3 sequence reads: CASTSSGVYNEQFF. DNA for the CDR3: TGTGCCAGCACCTCTAGCGGGGTCTACAATGAGCAGTTCTTC.

The V gene is TRBV9, the J gene TRBJ2-2; tentative D call: TRBD1 (6 bases). Germline lookup yields CDR1 SGDLS and CDR2 YYNGEE. Trimming left V 0 bases short and J 6 bases short, with 12 bases between. The CDR3 loop spans 15 amino acids. This CDR3 reads CASSVAPRGSGELFF. The CDR3 nucleotides are TGTGCCAGCAGCGTAGCACCCAGGGGCTCCGGGGAGCTGTTTTTT.

The V and J genes are TRBV19 and TRBJ2-7, with 13 bases matching TRBD2. V trimming: 5 bases; J trimming: 7 bases; junction bases outside the gene matches: 14. CDR3 length: 17 residues. Germline-derived CDR1 and CDR2 are LNHDA and SQIVND (reference sequence). CDR3 residues: CASSLGLAGARSEEQYF. CDR3 DNA: TGTGCCAGTAGTCTAGGACTAGCGGGAGCCCGATCGGAGGAGCAGTACTTC. Supplemented by reference TRBV19 and TRBJ2-7, the full variable domain reads DGGITQSPKYLFRKEGQNVTLSCEQNLNHDAMYWYRQDPGQGLRLIYYSQIVNDFQKGDIAEGYSVSREKKESFPLTVTSAQKNPTAFYLCASSLGLAGARSEEQYFGPGTRLTVT.

The chain joins TRBV2 to TRBJ1-5; D remains ambiguous. The CDR3 extends over 12 amino acids. The V gene lost 3 bases and the J gene lost 8 bases, with 8 bases spanning the gap. The V gene's germline CDR1 is SNHLY and CDR2 FYNNEI. Written as DNA, the CDR3 is TGTGCCAGCAGTGATATTGGGGAGCCCCAGCATTTT. Translating gives CASSDIGEPQHF. The variable domain in full, with the rest retrieved from reference TRBV2 and TRBJ1-5, is EPEVTQTPSHQVTQMGQEVILRCVPISNHLYFYWYRQILGQKVEFLVSFYNNEISEKSEIFDDQFSVERPDGSNFTLKIRSTKLEDSAMYFCASSDIGEPQHFGDGTRLSIL.

J is TRBJ2-5 and V is TRBV30; 8 bases are shared with TRBD2. CDR3 size: 13 residues. With V trimmed by 4 bases and J by 0 bases, 1 base remained unmatched. Germline CDR1 is GTSNPN and CDR2 is SVGIG (reference sequence). In DNA, the CDR3 is TGTGCCTGGACTAGCGGGTACCAAGAGACCCAGTACTTC. Residues: CAWTSGYQETQYF.